This record concerns one T cell receptor (beta chain) sequence. Its specificity is unknown. This entry is derived from a study of radiotherapy plus CTLA-4 blockade in lung cancer. Study as a whole: Overall, 15% to 20% of patients showed an objective response, while about 31% attained disease control. Overall study findings and caveats: Once radiotherapy plus ipilimumab had been given, TCR clones derived from tumor expanded in blood.

Patients in the study, people with chemo-refractory metastatic non-small-cell lung cancer, received focal radiation plus ipilimumab CTLA-4 blockade. TCRdb's copy holds only in-frame clones and misses some; the assay was immunoSEQ multiplex PCR. The sample has 60,000 to 70,000 clones; around 80% are singletons. Germline CDR1 reads ENHRY; CDR2 reads SYGVKD. The junction had 6 bases not matched to a gene; V was cut back by 10 bases and J by 0 bases. The CDR3 totals 14 residues. Sequencing used peripheral blood, obtained from a patient treated with radiotherapy plus ipilimumab. The clonotype was recovered from a human donor with non-small cell lung cancer who had a complete response to radiotherapy plus ipilimumab. V and J are TRBV10-3 and TRBJ2-3; 8 nucleotides agree with TRBD2. The CDR3 bases are TGTGCCACCAAGGCTAGCGGGAGCACAGATACGCAGTATTTT. As protein: CATKASGSTDTQYF.